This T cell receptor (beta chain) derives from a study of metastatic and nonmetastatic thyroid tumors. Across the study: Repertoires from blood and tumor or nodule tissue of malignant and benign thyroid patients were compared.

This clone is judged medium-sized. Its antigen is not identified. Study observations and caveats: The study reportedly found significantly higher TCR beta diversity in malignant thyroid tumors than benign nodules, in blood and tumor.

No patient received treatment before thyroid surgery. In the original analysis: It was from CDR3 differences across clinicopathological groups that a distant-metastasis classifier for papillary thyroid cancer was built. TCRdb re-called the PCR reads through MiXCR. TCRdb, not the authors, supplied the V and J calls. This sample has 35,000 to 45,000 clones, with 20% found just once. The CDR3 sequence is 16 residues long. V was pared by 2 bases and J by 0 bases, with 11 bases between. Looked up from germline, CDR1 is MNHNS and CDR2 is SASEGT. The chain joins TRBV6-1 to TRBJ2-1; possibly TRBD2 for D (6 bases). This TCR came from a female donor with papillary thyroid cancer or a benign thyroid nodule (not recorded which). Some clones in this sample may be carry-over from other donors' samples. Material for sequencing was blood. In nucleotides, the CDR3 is TGTGCCAGCAGTGAATACGCGGGGAGCTCCTACAATGAGCAGTTCTTC. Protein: CASSEYAGSSYNEQFF.